The 19 T cell receptor beta chains presented below share a single source sample, sequenced in a study of cytotoxic CD8 clonotypes in ibrutinib-treated CLL. Sequencing was performed with immunoSEQ multiplex PCR; in TCRdb, only in-frame clones are kept and a portion is missing. The sample yields under 200,000 clones, around 84% seen once. The sample consisted of PBMCs, taken after 12 months of ibrutinib treatment. The receptors shown here come from a human donor with chronic lymphocytic leukemia.

The rearrangement uses TRBV10-3 and TRBJ1-5; 8 bases are shared with TRBD1. With 5 bases clipped from V and 6 bases from J, the junction kept 3 bases outside the gene matches. From germline, CDR1 is ENHRY and CDR2 SYGVKD. This CDR3 comprises 13 residues. The chain's CDR3 is CAISPGGVQPQHF. In DNA, the CDR3 is TGTGCCATCAGTCCAGGGGGCGTTCAGCCCCAGCATTTT.

This clone was found once. This sequence joins TRBV20-1 and TRBJ1-2, with no clear D. Germline V CDR1 and CDR2: DFQATT, SNEGSKA (reference sequence). V was pared by 6 bases and J by 7 bases, with 12 bases between. This CDR3 spans 11 amino acids. The DNA for the CDR3 is TGCAGTGCCCCACCCCCGATTGGCTACACCTTC. Protein: CSAPPPIGYTF.

A single count supports this clone. This chain uses TRBV6-5 with TRBJ1-4; 8 nucleotides agree with TRBD1. The CDR3 sequence is 15 residues long. V gave up 8 bases and J gave up 7 bases; unmatched junction bases: 12. Germline V CDR1 and CDR2: MNHEY, SVGAGI. CDR3 sequence reads: CASAVGTGGGEKLFF. As DNA, the CDR3 is TGTGCCAGCGCAGTCGGGACAGGTGGCGGTGAAAAACTGTTTTTT.

V and J are TRBV9 and TRBJ1-1, with D tentatively TRBD1 (6 bases). The CDR3 covers 15 residues. CDR1 SGDLS and CDR2 YYNGEE come from the germline V gene. The V gene lost 2 bases and the J gene lost 6 bases, with 17 bases spanning the gap. The CDR3 reads CASSVTGRHRSEAFF. The CDR3 region has the DNA TGTGCCAGCAGCGTTACAGGGCGTCATCGGTCTGAAGCTTTCTTT.

The V and J genes are TRBV27 and TRBJ1-2; 12 nucleotides agree with TRBD1. After removal of 6 bases from V and 7 bases from J, the junction contained 6 bases not matched to a gene. The CDR3 sequence is 14 residues long. Germline-derived CDR1 and CDR2 are MNHEY and SMNVEV (reference sequence). The CDR3: CASRPGQGAPGYTF. Here the CDR3 DNA reads TGTGCCAGCAGGCCGGGACAGGGGGCGCCTGGCTACACCTTC.

The chain recombines TRBV5-5 with TRBJ2-1; D is perhaps TRBD2 (6 bases). The CDR3 has 15 amino acids. Germline loops: CDR1 SGHKS, CDR2 YYEKEE (reference sequence). Trimming pared 4 bases from V and 4 bases from J, leaving 15 bases between. The CDR3 DNA sequence: TGTGCCAGCAGCCCCCCAACGGGACTTTACAATGAGCAGTTCTTC. Translating it yields CASSPPTGLYNEQFF.

This clone was counted once. This rearrangement joins TRBV27 to TRBJ2-1, with 9 bases fitting TRBD2. The CDR3 spans 16 residues. The germline V gene encodes CDR1 MNHEY and CDR2 SMNVEV (reference sequence). With V trimmed by 2 bases and J by 5 bases, 7 bases remained unmatched. CDR3 residues: CASSLLGGGADNEQFF. CDR3 coding DNA: TGTGCCAGCAGTTTACTGGGCGGGGGGGCGGACAATGAGCAGTTCTTC.

The J gene is TRBJ2-7, the V gene TRBV18, with no clear D. The CDR3 has 14 amino acids. The V end was cut by 0 bases, the J end by 2 bases, with 8 bases between. Germline CDR1 is KGHSH and CDR2 is LQKENI. The CDR3 region is CASSPPASPYEQYF. The CDR3 coding sequence is TGTGCCAGCTCACCACCGGCAAGCCCCTACGAGCAGTACTTC.

The chain is built from TRBV5-1 and TRBJ2-4; 11 nucleotides align to TRBD1. The ends lost 4 bases at V and 7 bases at J; junction bases unmatched: 4. CDR3 length: 14 amino acids. Germline V gene data show CDR1 as SGHRS and CDR2 as YFSETQ. In nucleotides, the CDR3 is TGCGCCAGCAGCCCGGACAGGGGGCAGAACATTCAGTACTTC. It yields the protein CASSPDRGQNIQYF.

This chain links TRBV7-2 with TRBJ2-7; 7 nucleotides align to TRBD1. Germline CDR1 reads SGHTA; CDR2 reads FQGNSA. The CDR3 consists of 17 residues. Trimming took 1 base from V and 0 from J; bases not matched to a gene: 9. CDR3 amino acids: CASSLGFWQGDSYEQYF. CDR3 coding DNA: TGTGCCAGCAGCTTAGGGTTTTGGCAGGGGGACTCCTACGAGCAGTACTTC.

This clone appeared a few times. This CDR3 is CASSTGGRGNQPQHF. The CDR3 DNA reads TGTGCCAGCAGTACAGGGGGCAGGGGCAATCAGCCCCAGCATTTT. The rearrangement links TRBV7-9 to TRBJ1-5; 9 nucleotides line up with TRBD1. Germline V gives CDR1 SEHNR, CDR2 FQNEAQ (reference sequence). J lost 2 bases, V lost 6 bases, and 5 bases had no gene match. CDR3 length: 15 amino acids.

This chain uses TRBV28 with TRBJ1-1, with D possibly matching TRBD1 (6 bases). The germline V gene encodes CDR1 MDHEN and CDR2 SYDVKM. CDR3 length: 15 amino acids. With 5 bases removed from V and 0 bases from J, the gap between germline ends came to 13 bases. The CDR3 is CASSRVTGLNTEAFF. CDR3 in DNA: TGTGCCAGCAGTCGTGTGACAGGCCTGAACACTGAAGCTTTCTTT.

The gene calls are TRBV7-9 and TRBJ2-1, with a possible D match to TRBD2 (6 bases). The V gene lost 5 bases and the J gene lost 0 bases, with 14 bases spanning the gap. Germline V gene data show CDR1 as SEHNR and CDR2 as FQNEAQ (reference sequence). The CDR3 is made up of 16 amino acids. The CDR3 sequence is CASSTWARGSYNEQFF. The CDR3 DNA reads as TGTGCCAGCAGCACTTGGGCGCGGGGCTCCTACAATGAGCAGTTCTTC. The complete variable domain, with remaining parts taken from reference TRBV7-9 and TRBJ2-1, reads DTGVSQNPRHKITKRGQNVTFRCDPISEHNRLYWYRQTLGQGPEFLTYFQNEAQLEKSRLLSDRFSAERPKGSFSTLEIQRTEQGDSAMYLCASSTWARGSYNEQFFGPGTRLTVL.

The chain employs TRBV10-3 and TRBJ2-1; 10 bases fit TRBD1. The CDR3 length is 13 residues. CDR1 ENHRY and CDR2 SYGVKD come from the germline V gene. V trimming: 10 bases; J trimming: 5 bases; junction bases outside the gene matches: 5. The chain's CDR3 is CATGTGVDNEQFF. In DNA, the CDR3 is TGTGCCACCGGGACAGGGGTCGACAATGAGCAGTTCTTC.

This chain links TRBV27 with TRBJ2-1; perhaps TRBD1 as D (6 bases). The germline CDR1 and CDR2 sequences are MNHEY and SMNVEV (reference sequence). V lost 5 bases and J 12 bases, leaving 20 bases between the germline ends. This CDR3 spans 14 amino acids. DNA of the CDR3: TGTGCCAGCAGTCCAGACAGGTTCCCCAGGGGGCAGTTCTTC. Amino acids: CASSPDRFPRGQFF.

The chain employs TRBV21-1 and TRBJ1-4; the table assigns TRBD1, which was not confirmed against the DNA. TRBV21-1 is an annotated pseudogene. CDR3 size: 16 residues. Here the CDR3 reads CASSRSVDRDGEKLFF. The CDR3 DNA sequence: TGTGCCAGCAGCAGATCTGTTGACAGGGACGGCGAAAAACTGTTTTTT.

V gene TRBV4-1 combines with J gene TRBJ1-2; D uncertain. CDR3 length equals 12 residues. V shed 0 bases and J shed 5 bases, with 4 bases lying between them. Germline CDR1 MGHRA, CDR2 YSYEKL. Here the CDR3 DNA reads TGCGCCAGCAGCCAAGAAAGGTATGGCTACACCTTC. Encoded protein: CASSQERYGYTF.

DNA of the CDR3: TGTGCCAGCAGCCGGGGACTAGCGGGGGGTCCACAAGAGACCCAGTACTTC. Translating gives CASSRGLAGGPQETQYF. This sequence joins TRBV7-3 and TRBJ2-5, with TRBD2 matching 15 bases. After removal of 5 bases from V and 2 bases from J, the junction contained 6 bases not matched to a gene. There are 17 residues in the CDR3. Germline-derived CDR1 and CDR2 are SGHTA and FQGTGA.

This clone was detected only once. The chain joins TRBV7-2 to TRBJ2-3; a weak D match, TRBD1 (5 bases). Trimming removed 2 bases at V and 2 bases at J, with 23 bases between. Germline V lookup: CDR1 SGHTA, CDR2 FQGNSA. The CDR3 loop spans 19 amino acids. The CDR3 region is CASSLKGLGAGRYTDTQYF. As DNA, the CDR3 is TGTGCCAGCAGCTTAAAGGGTCTAGGGGCCGGCCGATACACAGATACGCAGTATTTT.